The entry below gives a single TCR beta chain sequence along with its context. The antigen remains undetermined. These data belong to a study of CD8+ T cells in alopecia areata. Study-level results: There were also resident alphabeta T cells of normal skin sequenced in scalp samples. TCRs were shared less clearly across patients than in mice, possibly for HLA-related reasons. Especially in alopecia totalis/universalis, lesional scalp showed greater clonality than normal scalp did.

Germline values: CDR1 GTSNPN, CDR2 SVGIG (reference sequence). With V trimmed by 6 bases and J by 2 bases, 4 bases remained unmatched. This CDR3 contains 13 residues. PBMCs, the starting material, were the source of sorted CD4+ and CD8+ T cells. TCR sequencing used cDNA made by reverse transcription of extracted RNA. Only in-frame clones appear in the TCRdb table, and some are missing; sequencing was by immunoSEQ multiplex PCR. The top ten hold 4.5% to 6% of the sample, which has 200,000 to 250,000 clones, more than 55% seen once. The sequencing sample was made of CD8+ T cells sorted from blood. The receptor's source is a human donor in good health. J is TRBJ2-3 and V is TRBV30; 8 nucleotides align to TRBD2. The CDR3: CACHSGDTDTQYF. Written as DNA, the CDR3 is TGTGCCTGTCATAGCGGGGACACAGATACGCAGTATTTT. The whole variable domain, remainder taken from reference TRBV30 and TRBJ2-3, is SQTIHQWPATLVQPVGSPLSLECTVEGTSNPNLYWYRQAAGRGLQLLFYSVGIGQISSEVPQNLSASRPQDRQFILSSKKLLLSDSGFYLCACHSGDTDTQYFGPGTRLTVL.